The source of this T cell receptor (beta chain) is a study of regulatory T cells in long-lasting Graves disease. Study-level background: Recently diagnosed Graves' patients had received antithyroid drugs for under 3 months.

Building the TCR beta libraries relied on iRepertoire HTBI primers, and CDR3 regions underwent Arm-PCR. One entry per CDR3 protein results from TCRdb running MiXCR on the multiplex PCR reads. The table records over 500,000 distinct CDR3 sequences, roughly 15% of them present only once. Time point given: newly diagnosed GD, antithyroid drugs for less than 3 months. TCR sequences were obtained from RNA taken from PBMCs. Graves' disease diagnosis relied on American Thyroid Association guidelines. This sample also appeared in a second study, on T cells in Graves' hyperthyroidism and ophthalmopathy.

Sequences were derived from peripheral blood mononuclear cells (PBMCs), sampled at new diagnosis, from a patient treated with antithyroid drugs. This clonotype originated in a woman under 40 with Graves disease.

The CDR3 DNA is TGTGCCAGCAGCCAAGCCTGGGCAACAACTAATGAAAAACTGTTTTTT. The encoded protein is CASSQAWATTNEKLFF. The chain uses TRBV4-2 and TRBJ1-4; D unclear. The germline V and J ends were trimmed by 1 base and 0 bases, with 9 bases remaining between them. The CDR3 length is 16 residues. Germline CDR1 reads LGHNA; CDR2 reads YNFKEQ.